Included here is one TCR beta chain sequence, with context. This sample is drawn from a study of T cells in localized non-small cell lung cancer. The V and J ends lost 0 bases and 4 bases respectively, with 18 bases between them. This CDR3 has 17 residues. Germline V gene lookup returns CDR1 SGHVS and CDR2 FNYEAQ. Some clones are missing from TCRdb's copy, which holds only in-frame ones; the method was immunoSEQ multiplex PCR. The sample lists tens of thousands of clones, roughly 90% occurring once. J is TRBJ1-2 and V is TRBV7-6; D may be TRBD1 (6 bases). The sequencing here drew on peripheral blood, taken before any cancer treatment. This receptor was taken from a female donor at least 60 years old with stage I lung adenocarcinoma. CDR3 sequence (DNA): TGTGCCAGCAGCTTAGCCGGGGGGGGGCTCCCGACCTATGGCTACACCTTC. This sequence encodes CASSLAGGGLPTYGYTF.